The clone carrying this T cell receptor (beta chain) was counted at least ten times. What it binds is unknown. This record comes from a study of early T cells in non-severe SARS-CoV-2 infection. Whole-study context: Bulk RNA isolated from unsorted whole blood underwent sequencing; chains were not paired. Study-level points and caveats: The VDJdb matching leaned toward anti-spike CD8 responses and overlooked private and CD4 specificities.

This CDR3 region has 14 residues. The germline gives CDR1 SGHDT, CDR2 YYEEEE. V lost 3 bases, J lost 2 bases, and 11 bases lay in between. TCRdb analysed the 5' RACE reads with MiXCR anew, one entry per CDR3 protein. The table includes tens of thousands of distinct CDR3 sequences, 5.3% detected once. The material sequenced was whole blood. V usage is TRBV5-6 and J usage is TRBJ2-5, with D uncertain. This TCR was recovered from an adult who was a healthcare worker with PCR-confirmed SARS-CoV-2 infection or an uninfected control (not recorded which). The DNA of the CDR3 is TGTGCCAGCAGCTGGGGTACGGTACAAGAGACCCAGTACTTC. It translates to CASSWGTVQETQYF.